This T cell receptor beta chain was observed in a study of beta chain features in type 1 diabetes. As for the study in general: Age, gender and cell yields were similar between patients and healthy donors. Study-level points and caveats: Moderate yet significant TCRB CDR3 shortening was seen in Type 1 diabetes patients in all four CD4+ subsets. The study found fewer insertions and more deletions at VDJ junctions in type 1 diabetes patients.

About this clone itself: The antigen remains unidentified.

Each of the CD4+ naive, central memory, regulatory and stem cell-like memory populations was sorted via CD45RO/CCR7/CD25/CD127/CD95/CD27. The authors reverse transcribed all of the isolated RNA, so sequencing captured expressed TCRB transcripts. Sequencing of naive, central memory and regulatory T cell samples gave an average of roughly 4 million reads. Some clones are missing from TCRdb's copy, which holds only in-frame ones; the method was immunoSEQ multiplex PCR. The repertoire holds more than 250,000 clones, with roughly 20% as singletons. The CDR3 has 13 residues. Trimming left V 4 bases short and J 4 bases short, with 10 bases between. The germline V gene has CDR1 MNHEY and CDR2 SVGAGI.

Source material: naive CD4+ T cells from blood. The rearrangement joins TRBV6-5 to TRBJ1-1; D is ambiguous. This receptor was identified in a woman aged 40 to 50 with type 1 diabetes. The CDR3 here is CASSFGRGTEAFF. For the CDR3, the DNA is TGTGCCAGCAGTTTTGGGCGTGGCACTGAAGCTTTCTTT.